This record looks at one T cell receptor (beta chain) sequence and its context. No antigen is known for it. This record belongs to a study of OX40 agonist ivuxolimab in advanced cancers. Turning to the study itself: The patients got ivuxolimab, which is an agonistic anti-OX40 (CD134) antibody. Hepatocellular carcinoma, melanoma, renal cell or head and neck cancer affected the dose-escalation patients. Points from the study as a whole: Clonal expansion was among the lowest in partial responders at 0.1-3.0 mg/kg, especially CD8+. At 0.1 to 3.0 mg/kg, CD4+ and CD8+ blood T cells expanded clonally by week 6.

TCRdb's copy holds only in-frame clones and misses some; the assay was immunoSEQ multiplex PCR. The sample has roughly 76,000 clones, 88% seen once. CDR3 size: 15 residues. Germline assignment: CDR1 SNHLY and CDR2 FYNNEI. Trimming shortened V by 7 bases and J by 8 bases, and 20 bases separated the two germline ends. The J gene is TRBJ1-4, the V gene TRBV2, with D perhaps matching TRBD1 (5 bases). Sequenced here: CD4+ or CD8+ T cells sorted from blood, sampled in a trial of the OX40 agonist ivuxolimab. This sequence was found in an adult with an advanced solid tumor such as melanoma, head and neck, liver or kidney cancer. For the CDR3, the DNA is TGTGCCAGCATGGTGGAGCGCAGGGTGGGCGAAAAACTGTTTTTT. Its translation: CASMVERRVGEKLFF.